The source of this TCR beta chain is a study of regulatory T cells in long-lasting Graves disease. This clonotype was recorded many times. Documented time point: newly diagnosed GD, antithyroid drugs for less than 3 months. PBMC-derived RNA was used for the TCR library. Tubes containing EDTA received about 9.7 milliliters of drawn peripheral blood. Investigators prepared the TCR beta libraries by applying iRepertoire HTBI primers and Arm-PCR of CDR3 regions. One entry per CDR3 protein results from TCRdb running MiXCR on the multiplex PCR reads. The table shows 550,000 to 650,000 distinct CDR3 sequences, with 15% to 20% occurring only once. These data also featured in a second study, about T cells in Graves' hyperthyroidism and ophthalmopathy.

This receptor was obtained from a man aged 18 to 35 with Graves disease. The sample was peripheral blood mononuclear cells (PBMCs), taken at new diagnosis, from a patient treated with antithyroid drugs.

The CDR3 reads CASSEVGEQYF. CDR3 nucleotides: TGTGCCAGCAGTGAAGTCGGCGAGCAGTACTTC. This chain uses TRBV6-1 with TRBJ2-7, with unresolved D. The germline gives CDR1 MNHNS, CDR2 SASEGT. Trimming shortened V by 1 base and J by 6 bases, and 4 bases separated the two germline ends. CDR3 size: 11 residues.